This is a list of T cell receptor beta chains from one sample in a study of CD8 T cells in ankylosing spondylitis. In TCRdb, the 5' RACE reads were re-called with MiXCR into one record per CDR3 protein. The sample consists of hundreds of thousands of distinct CDR3 sequences, 10% to 15% of them appearing once. Sequencing was performed on blood, either unsorted or a sorted T cell fraction (not recorded which). All receptors derive from a male donor with ankylosing spondylitis. Each CDR3 is given with its conserved first and last residue. D genes are given only for firm matches. Only some rows state a clone size, as once, few, many or a class for expanded clones.

j_call clone_size v_call d_call cdr3_nt cdr3_aa
TRBJ1-1 many TRBV20-1 - TGCAGTGCTACCCCGGGGTCGTACACTGAAGCTTTCTTT CSATPGSYTEAFF
TRBJ1-2 few TRBV2 TRBD1 TGTGCCAGCAGAGGGGACAGGGGGAGCTATGGCTACACCTTC CASRGDRGSYGYTF
TRBJ2-7 - TRBV20-1 TRBD2 TGCAGTGGCGTACTAGCGGCCCCCTACGAGCAGTACTTC CSGVLAAPYEQYF
TRBJ1-2 few TRBV5-1 - TGCGCCAGCAGCTTGGGACAGGCTGGAGGCTATGGCTACACCTTC CASSLGQAGGYGYTF
TRBJ1-1 many TRBV12-3/TRBV12-4 TRBD1 TGTGCCAGCAATCAAATGGGGACAGGGAGTGAAGCTTTCTTT CASNQMGTGSEAFF
TRBJ2-3 few TRBV6-1 - TGTGCCAGTAACGACAGAGCCGGGGCAGATACGCAGTATTTT CASNDRAGADTQYF
TRBJ1-1 few TRBV4-3 - TGCGCCAGCAGCCAAGAATTCTCAATGGCAGGCGACACTGAAGCTTTCTTT CASSQEFSMAGDTEAFF
TRBJ2-7 - TRBV15 - TGTGCCACCCGGATGATCTACGAGCAGTACTTC CATRMIYEQYF
TRBJ2-5 - TRBV20-1 - TGCAGTGCTAAAGCCCTCCAAGAGACCCAGTACTTC CSAKALQETQYF
TRBJ2-7 - TRBV10-1 - TGCGCCAGCAGTCGTGCAGGTTTGCCATCCGAGCAGTACTTC CASSRAGLPSEQYF
TRBJ1-6 few TRBV20-1 - TGCAGTGCAAGCCGGGCCTCAAATTCACCCCTCCACTTT CSASRASNSPLHF